Below, 29 T cell receptor beta chains from the same sample are listed, as sequenced in a study of regulatory T cells in long-lasting Graves disease. Stated time point: newly diagnosed GD, antithyroid drugs for less than 3 months. RNA from PBMCs was the source of the TCR library. Arm-PCR of CDR3 regions with iRepertoire HTBI primers generated TCR beta libraries. TCRdb fed the multiplex PCR reads into MiXCR, producing one record per CDR3 protein. Of 450,000 to 500,000 distinct CDR3 sequences in the sample, about 16% are singletons; the top ten hold 9% to 15%. The same data also went into a second study, on T cells in Graves' hyperthyroidism and ophthalmopathy.

The sample here was peripheral blood mononuclear cells (PBMCs), taken at new diagnosis, from a patient treated with antithyroid drugs. The receptor set was obtained from a man in his forties with Graves disease.

This clonotype was seen many times. The chain links TRBV3-1 to TRBJ2-7; no reliable D call. Germline-derived CDR1 and CDR2 are LGHDT and YNNKEL (reference sequence). V was cut by 0 bases and J by 6 bases, with 15 bases left in between. The CDR3 contains 15 residues. The CDR3: CASSQDPAFRSEQYF. The CDR3 DNA reads TGTGCCAGCAGCCAAGATCCCGCCTTTCGTTCCGAGCAGTACTTC.

This chain connects TRBV4-1 to TRBJ2-7; D is ambiguous. This CDR3 contains 14 residues. Looked up from germline, CDR1 is MGHRA and CDR2 is YSYEKL. The V gene lost 3 bases and the J gene lost 5 bases, with 14 bases spanning the gap. CDR3: CASSQEIVDHEQYF. The CDR3 bases are TGCGCCAGCAGCCAGGAAATAGTCGACCACGAGCAGTACTTC.

The chain couples TRBV4-1 to TRBJ1-5; a weak D match, TRBD1 (6 bases). This CDR3 is 15 amino acids long. CDR1 MGHRA and CDR2 YSYEKL come from the germline V gene. V lost 2 bases and J 7 bases, leaving 15 bases between the germline ends. This CDR3 is CASSQQGLVGQPQHF. The CDR3 DNA reads TGCGCCAGCAGCCAACAGGGGTTGGTCGGCCAGCCCCAGCATTTT.

This clonotype was seen many times. J is TRBJ2-7 and V is TRBV6-1; TRBD1 matches 8 bases. This CDR3 is 16 amino acids long. Germline V gene data show CDR1 as MNHNS and CDR2 as SASEGT. V lost 3 bases and J lost 7; bases outside the gene matches: 14. CDR3: CASSDIKGPTGVEQYF. The CDR3 DNA reads TGTGCCAGCAGTGACATTAAGGGCCCGACAGGGGTGGAGCAGTACTTC.

The chain couples TRBV19 to TRBJ1-5, with D possibly being TRBD1 (5 bases). There are 12 residues in the CDR3. Germline CDR1 reads LNHDA; CDR2 reads SQIVND (reference sequence). Trimming removed 4 bases from V and 6 bases from J, with 7 bases in between. CDR3 sequence reads: CASSTGFQPQHF. CDR3 sequence (DNA): TGTGCCAGTAGTACAGGGTTTCAGCCCCAGCATTTT.

Turning to this clonotype: A much larger clone differs from this one at a single base, so this may be a read error. The chain links TRBV6-2 or TRBV6-3 to TRBJ2-1, with 7 bases lining up with TRBD2. Germline V lookup: CDR1 MNHEY, CDR2 SVGEGT. Trimming at V came to 7 bases and at J to 4 bases, leaving 7 bases not matched to a gene. The CDR3 has 14 residues. The CDR3 coding sequence is TGTGCCAGCAATCCTAGCGGTACTTACAATGAGCAGTTCTTC. It specifies CASNPSGTYNEQFF.

A few counts support this clonotype. This chain joins TRBV2 and TRBJ2-4, with D possibly being TRBD1 (5 bases). CDR3 length: 12 residues. V was trimmed by 6 bases and J by 6 bases, leaving 9 bases between them. Germline V gene data show CDR1 as SNHLY and CDR2 as FYNNEI. The CDR3 reads CASSRVRNIQYF. The CDR3 nucleotides read TGTGCCAGCAGCAGGGTCCGAAACATTCAGTACTTC.

V is TRBV20-1 and J is TRBJ2-7, with 12 bases lining up with TRBD2. After removal of 3 bases from V and 3 bases from J, the junction contained 9 bases not matched to a gene. Germline CDR1 is DFQATT and CDR2 is SNEGSKA (reference sequence). The CDR3 loop spans 16 amino acids. Here the CDR3 DNA reads TGCAGTGCTAGGGAGACTAGCGGGAGAGGGGGCTACGAGCAGTACTTC. Translation: CSARETSGRGGYEQYF.

The chain links TRBV2 to TRBJ1-3, with no clear D. Trimming shortened V by 3 bases and J by 11 bases, and 14 bases separated the two germline ends. Germline values: CDR1 SNHLY, CDR2 FYNNEI. This CDR3 has 13 amino acids. In nucleotides, the CDR3 is TGTGCCAGCAGTGACGCAGTCCACCCGCCCATATATTTT. Its translation: CASSDAVHPPIYF. The full variable domain, rest sourced from reference TRBV2 and TRBJ1-3, is EPEVTQTPSHQVTQMGQEVILRCVPISNHLYFYWYRQILGQKVEFLVSFYNNEISEKSEIFDDQFSVERPDGSNFTLKIRSTKLEDSAMYFCASSDAVHPPIYFGEGSWLTVV.

Comments on this clonotype: This may be a read error, as it is one base from a much larger clone. J is TRBJ2-1 and V is TRBV2; the D is unclear. The J call is doubtful: the DNA matches TRBJ2-5 better. The CDR3 runs 12 residues. In germline, CDR1 is SNHLY, CDR2 FYNNEI. CDR3 sequence: CASSENPETQYF. CDR3 DNA sequence: TGTGCCAGCAGTGAAAACCCAGAGACCCAGTACTTC.

This clonotype was recorded at least ten times. The chain is built from TRBV30 and TRBJ2-2, with a possible D match to TRBD1 (6 bases). CDR1 is GTSNPN and CDR2 is SVGIG in the germline V gene (reference sequence). This CDR3 has 14 residues. The ends were cut back, 5 bases at V and 5 bases at J, with 15 bases in the middle. The CDR3 bases are TGTGCCTGGGGGGGACAAGTAAGGACCGGGGAGCTGTTTTTT. This translates into CAWGGQVRTGELFF.

This clonotype was seen a few times. Without the conserved terminal phenylalanine or tryptophan, this CDR3 likely stems from a read error. The J gene is TRBJ2-1, the V gene TRBV3-1; D ambiguous. This CDR3 is 17 amino acids long. CDR1 LGHDT and CDR2 YNNKEL come from the germline V gene (reference sequence). V dropped 1 base and J dropped 7 bases, with 20 bases sitting between them. CDR3 sequence reads: CASSQVQRSFGVNEQFL. The CDR3 DNA is TGTGCCAGCAGCCAAGTTCAGCGTAGCTTTGGGGTAAATGAGCAGTTCCTC.

At least ten counts were recorded for this clonotype. The rearrangement joins TRBV7-8 to TRBJ1-4, with D unresolved. V was shortened by 5 bases and J by 0 bases, with 16 bases between the two germline ends. CDR1 is SGHVS and CDR2 is FQNEAQ in the germline V gene. CDR3 size: 17 residues. The CDR3 DNA reads as TGTGCCAGCAGCCTCTCCGCTTCTTCAACAACTAATGAAAAACTGTTTTTT. Amino acids: CASSLSASSTTNEKLFF.

This sequence joins TRBV10-2 and TRBJ2-7; D is undetermined. CDR3 length: 11 residues. Trimming removed 4 bases from V and 3 bases from J, with 4 bases in between. Per the germline V gene, CDR1 is WSHSY and CDR2 is SAAADI. The CDR3 coding sequence is TGCGCCAGCAGTGTTGTCTACGAGCAGTACTTC. This codes for CASSVVYEQYF.

This clonotype was seen repeatedly, ten times or more. J is TRBJ2-5 and V is TRBV18; D is uncertain. Germline V lookup: CDR1 KGHSH, CDR2 LQKENI. The CDR3 extends over 13 amino acids. Trimming removed 7 bases from V and 2 bases from J, with 11 bases in between. Here the CDR3 reads CASLLTLQETQYF. In DNA form, the CDR3 reads TGTGCCAGCTTACTAACCTTACAAGAGACCCAGTACTTC.

This clonotype came up many times. The chain has TRBV24-1 and TRBJ2-3; D unclear. The CDR3 totals 16 residues. The V gene's germline CDR1 is KGHDR and CDR2 SFDVKD. V lost 4 bases and J lost 4, with 17 bases in between. DNA of the CDR3: TGTGCCACCAGTGACAGATCCAACAAAATCCCAGATACGCAGTATTTT. Translation gives CATSDRSNKIPDTQYF.

The chain combines TRBV20-1 with TRBJ1-2; D is unresolved. Germline V gives CDR1 DFQATT, CDR2 SNEGSKA (reference sequence). The CDR3 covers 12 residues. The V end was cut by 5 bases, the J end by 1 base, with 8 bases between. For the CDR3, the DNA is TGCAGTGCTTGGACGTATAACTATGGCTACACCTTC. This sequence encodes CSAWTYNYGYTF.

The chain recombines TRBV5-6 with TRBJ1-6, with a weak D call TRBD1 (5 bases). The germline gives CDR1 SGHDT, CDR2 YYEEEE. The CDR3 is 15 amino acids. Deletions cut 0 bases from V and 7 bases from J, with 11 bases between. The CDR3 bases are TGTGCCAGCAGCTTGGCAAGGGGCCAGAATTCACCCCTCCACTTT. Translating gives CASSLARGQNSPLHF.

The V and J genes are TRBV20-1 and TRBJ2-7; D possibly corresponds to TRBD2 (5 bases). Deletions cut 1 base from V and 2 bases from J, with 18 bases between. In germline, CDR1 is DFQATT, CDR2 SNEGSKA (reference sequence). The CDR3 extends over 16 amino acids. In DNA form, the CDR3 reads TGCAGTGCTAGAGCCGCTCGTGCGGGCCCAGCCTACGAGCAGTACTTC. This gives the protein CSARAARAGPAYEQYF.

This clonotype was picked up many times. V gene TRBV20-1 combines with J gene TRBJ2-7; D remains unclear. Trimming left V 2 bases short and J 1 base short, with 0 bases between. This CDR3 spans 10 amino acids. Germline V CDR1 and CDR2: DFQATT, SNEGSKA (reference sequence). The CDR3 sequence: CSARSYEQYF. The CDR3 DNA is TGCAGTGCTAGATCCTACGAGCAGTACTTC.

As concerns this clonotype: This sequence may be a read error, since a much larger clone differs from it by one base. The missing conserved phenylalanine or tryptophan at the end of this CDR3 makes a read error likely. V and J are TRBV28 and TRBJ1-1; no clear D. V was shortened by 5 bases and J by 7 bases, with 8 bases between the two germline ends. Germline CDR1 is MDHEN and CDR2 is SYDVKM. The CDR3 sequence is 11 residues long. The CDR3 DNA is TGTGCCAGCAGTGAGAGACTTGAAGCTTTCCTT. Residues: CASSERLEAFL.

This clonotype was observed many times. The V call is TRBV6-1, the J call TRBJ2-7, with no clear D. This CDR3 region has 14 residues. Trimming removed 5 bases at V and 7 bases at J, with 18 bases between. Germline V gives CDR1 MNHNS, CDR2 SASEGT. CDR3 in amino acids: CASSSRQKLYEQYF. The DNA for the CDR3 is TGTGCCAGCAGTAGTCGGCAGAAGCTGTATGAGCAGTACTTC.

This clonotype was found many times. The V gene is TRBV6-5, the J gene TRBJ2-7; no reliable D call. Germline V CDR1 and CDR2: MNHEY, SVGAGI. The CDR3 length is 13 residues. V was pared by 3 bases and J by 2 bases, with 8 bases between. CDR3 sequence (DNA): TGTGCCAGCAGTTATGGCACCACCTACGAGCAGTACTTC. Its protein product is CASSYGTTYEQYF.

This clonotype turned up a few times. V is TRBV24-1 and J is TRBJ2-2; no clear D gene. Trimming removed 4 bases at V and 7 bases at J, with 15 bases between. Germline V gene data show CDR1 as KGHDR and CDR2 as SFDVKD. This CDR3 is 15 amino acids long. CDR3 sequence (DNA): TGTGCCACCAGTGACGCCGGGCGAGCCAACGGGGAGCTGTTTTTT. Translation gives CATSDAGRANGELFF.

This sequence joins TRBV2 and TRBJ1-5; a weak D match, TRBD1 (6 bases). Per the germline V gene, CDR1 is SNHLY and CDR2 is FYNNEI. This CDR3 comprises 14 residues. V was shortened by 2 bases and J by 6 bases, with 11 bases between the two germline ends. The CDR3 loop is CASSEQGTSQPQHF. CDR3 nucleotides: TGTGCCAGCAGTGAACAGGGGACTAGTCAGCCCCAGCATTTT.

The J gene is TRBJ2-2, the V gene TRBV20-1; D possibly corresponds to TRBD1 (6 bases). CDR1 is DFQATT, CDR2 SNEGSKA, per germline (reference sequence). Trimming took 4 bases from V and 5 from J, leaving 11 bases between them. CDR3 length equals 13 residues. DNA of the CDR3: TGCAGTGCTACCGGGACACATACCGGGGAGCTGTTTTTT. The encoded protein is CSATGTHTGELFF.

The J gene is TRBJ2-1, the V gene TRBV10-1; weak D call: TRBD2 (6 bases). V shed 3 bases and J shed 4 bases, with 13 bases lying between them. Germline values: CDR1 WNHNN, CDR2 SYGVQD (reference sequence). CDR3 size: 15 residues. The DNA for the CDR3 is TGCGCCAGCAGTGAAGGAGGGAGACTGTACAATGAGCAGTTCTTC. This translates into CASSEGGRLYNEQFF.

This clonotype has just a few counts. The gene calls are TRBV29-1 and TRBJ2-3; D gene unclear. CDR3 length: 11 residues. Germline loops: CDR1 SQVTM, CDR2 ANQGSEA. Deletions cut 7 bases from V and 7 bases from J, with 12 bases between. In DNA form, the CDR3 reads TGCAGCGCCACTTTCTCAAATACGCAGTATTTT. Translation gives CSATFSNTQYF.

This clonotype was counted many times. The rearrangement links TRBV7-8 to TRBJ2-7; D may be TRBD1 or TRBD2 (5 bases each). The CDR3 spans 14 residues. Germline loops: CDR1 SGHVS, CDR2 FQNEAQ. The V end was cut by 4 bases, the J end by 1 base, with 11 bases between. The CDR3 here is CASSSRDPSYEQYF. CDR3 DNA sequence: TGTGCCAGCAGCTCCCGGGACCCGTCCTACGAGCAGTACTTC.